The clone carrying this T cell receptor (beta chain) has only a few counts. The antigen is not known. This sample was included in a study of cytomegalovirus exposure and HLA in healthy donors. Regarding the study as a whole: TRBV6-2, TRBV6-3 and other indistinguishable V segments were excluded.

The PCR had 60 Vbeta and 13 Jbeta primers. Assay used: immunoSEQ multiplex PCR; TCRdb lists only in-frame clones, some missing. The sample lists around 220,000 clones, over 60% occurring once. There are 14 residues in the CDR3. Germline V lookup: CDR1 SGHRS, CDR2 YFSETQ. V lost 0 bases to trimming and J lost 8 bases; unmatched junction nucleotides: 4. The sequenced sample was PBMCs. The TCR was taken from a man between 18 and 29 years old in good health and CMV-seronegative. The V gene is TRBV5-1, the J gene TRBJ1-3, with 8 bases aligning to TRBD1. DNA of the CDR3: TGCGCCAGCAGCTTGGCAGGGGGCTCTGACACCATATATTTT. Residues: CASSLAGGSDTIYF.